This T cell receptor (beta chain) was sequenced for a study of CD8 T cells in Susac syndrome. As regards this clonotype: The antigen is undetermined.

CDR1 and CDR2 from the germline V gene are SGDLS and YYNGEE. J gave up 5 bases and V 4 bases, and 8 bases lay outside the gene matches. The CDR3 runs 15 residues. Study outcomes and limitations: That the number of individuals in its TCR sequencing and HLA analysis was relatively small was acknowledged by the study. In total CD8+ repertoires, 15 to 20 Susac-specific public clones were found, and CD8+ TEMRA repertoires had 4 to 6.

cDNA came from about 0.5 to 1 ug RNA primed by random hexamers. TCRdb analysed the immunoSEQ multiplex PCR reads with MiXCR anew, one entry per CDR3 protein. The sample includes more than 150,000 distinct CDR3 sequences, about 95% of them seen just once. V gene TRBV9 combines with J gene TRBJ2-5; TRBD1 matches 10 bases. This clonotype was obtained from a human donor with Susac syndrome. The sample taken for sequencing was CD8+ T cells from PBMCs. The CDR3 loop is CASSPPGTGVETQYF. CDR3 nucleotide sequence: TGTGCCAGCAGCCCACCCGGGACAGGGGTGGAGACCCAGTACTTC.